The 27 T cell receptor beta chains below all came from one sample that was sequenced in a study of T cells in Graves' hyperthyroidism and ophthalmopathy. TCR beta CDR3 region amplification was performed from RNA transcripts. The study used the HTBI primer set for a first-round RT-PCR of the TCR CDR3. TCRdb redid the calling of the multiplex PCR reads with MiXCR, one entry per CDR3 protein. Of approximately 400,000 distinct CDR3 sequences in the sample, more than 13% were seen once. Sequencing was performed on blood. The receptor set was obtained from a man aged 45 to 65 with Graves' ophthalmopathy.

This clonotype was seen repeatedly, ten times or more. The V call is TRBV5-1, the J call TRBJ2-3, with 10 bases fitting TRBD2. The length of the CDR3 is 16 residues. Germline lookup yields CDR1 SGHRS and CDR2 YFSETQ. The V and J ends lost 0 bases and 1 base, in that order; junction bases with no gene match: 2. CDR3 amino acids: CASSLALAGGTDTQYF. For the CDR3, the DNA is TGCGCCAGCAGCTTGGCCCTAGCGGGAGGCACAGATACGCAGTATTTT. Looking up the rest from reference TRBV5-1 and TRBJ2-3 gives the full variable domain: KAGVTQTPRYLIKTRGQQVTLSCSPISGHRSVSWYQQTPGQGLQFLFEYFSETQRNKGNFPGRFSGRQFSNSRSEMNVSTLELGDSALYLCASSLALAGGTDTQYFGPGTRLTVL.

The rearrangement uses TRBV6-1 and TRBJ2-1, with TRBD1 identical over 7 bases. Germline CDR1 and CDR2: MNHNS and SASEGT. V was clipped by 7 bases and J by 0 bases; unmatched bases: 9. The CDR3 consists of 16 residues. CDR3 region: CASKQTGVSSYNEQFF. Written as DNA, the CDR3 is TGTGCCAGCAAACAAACAGGGGTGAGCTCCTACAATGAGCAGTTCTTC.

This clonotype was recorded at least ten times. This chain's CDR3 is CATSDSQRGGENTEAFF. The CDR3 region has the DNA TGTGCCACCAGTGATTCCCAGAGGGGTGGGGAGAACACTGAAGCTTTCTTT. The chain has TRBV24-1 and TRBJ1-1; a weak D match, TRBD1 (5 bases). CDR3 length: 17 amino acids. CDR1 and CDR2 from the germline V gene are KGHDR and SFDVKD. Trimming cost V 2 bases and J 1 base, with 16 bases left between them.

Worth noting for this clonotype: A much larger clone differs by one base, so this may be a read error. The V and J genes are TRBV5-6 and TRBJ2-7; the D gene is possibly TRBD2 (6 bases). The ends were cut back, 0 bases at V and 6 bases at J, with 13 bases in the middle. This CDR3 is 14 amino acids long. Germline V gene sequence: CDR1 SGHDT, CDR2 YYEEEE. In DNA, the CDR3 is TGTGCCAGCAGCTTGGGACTAGTGGCGCCCGAGCAGTACTTC. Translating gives CASSLGLVAPEQYF.

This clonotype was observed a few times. The CDR3 protein is CASSVDGGSETQYF. CDR3 in DNA: TGTGCCAGCAGCGTAGATGGCGGGAGCGAGACCCAGTACTTC. The J gene is TRBJ2-5, the V gene TRBV9, with TRBD2 matching 7 bases. The CDR3 covers 14 residues. The V gene's germline CDR1 is SGDLS and CDR2 YYNGEE. V shed 0 bases, J shed 5 bases, and the junction held 4 bases outside the gene matches.

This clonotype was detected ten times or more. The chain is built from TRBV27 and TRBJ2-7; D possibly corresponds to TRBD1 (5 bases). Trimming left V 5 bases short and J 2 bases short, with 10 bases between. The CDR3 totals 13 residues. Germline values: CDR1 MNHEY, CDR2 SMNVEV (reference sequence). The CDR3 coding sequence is TGTGCCAGCAGTCCTCCAGGGCCCTACGAGCAGTACTTC. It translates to CASSPPGPYEQYF.

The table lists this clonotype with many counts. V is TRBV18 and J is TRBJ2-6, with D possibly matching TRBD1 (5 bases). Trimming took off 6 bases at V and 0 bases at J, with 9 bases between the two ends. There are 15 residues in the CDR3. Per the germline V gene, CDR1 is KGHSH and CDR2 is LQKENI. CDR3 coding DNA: TGTGCCAGCTCTCAGACAGACTCTGGGGCCAACGTCCTGACTTTC. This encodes CASSQTDSGANVLTF.

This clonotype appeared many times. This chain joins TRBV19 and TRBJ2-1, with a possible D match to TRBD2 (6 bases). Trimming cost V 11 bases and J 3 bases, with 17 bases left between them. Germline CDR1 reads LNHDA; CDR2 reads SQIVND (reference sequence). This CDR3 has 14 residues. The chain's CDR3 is CASNEAGLYNEQFF. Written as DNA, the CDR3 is TGTGCCTCAAATGAGGCGGGACTCTACAATGAGCAGTTCTTC.

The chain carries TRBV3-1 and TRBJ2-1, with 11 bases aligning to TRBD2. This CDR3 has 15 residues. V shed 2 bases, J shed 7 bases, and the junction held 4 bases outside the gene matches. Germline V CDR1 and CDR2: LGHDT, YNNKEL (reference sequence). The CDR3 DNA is TGTGCCAGCAGCCAACCCACTAGCGGGAGAAATGAGCAGTTCTTC. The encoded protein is CASSQPTSGRNEQFF.

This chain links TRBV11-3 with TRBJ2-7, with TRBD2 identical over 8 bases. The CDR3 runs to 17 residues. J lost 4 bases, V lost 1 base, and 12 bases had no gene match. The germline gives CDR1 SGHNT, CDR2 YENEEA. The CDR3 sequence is CASSLAAGAGGLYEQYF. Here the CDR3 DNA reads TGTGCCAGCAGCTTAGCTGCGGGGGCGGGGGGATTATACGAGCAGTACTTC. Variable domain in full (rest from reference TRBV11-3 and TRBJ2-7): EAGVVQSPRYKIIEKKQPVAFWCNPISGHNTLYWYLQNLGQGPELLIRYENEEAVDDSQLPKDRFSAERLKGVDSTLKIQPAELGDSAVYLCASSLAAGAGGLYEQYFGPGTRLTVT.

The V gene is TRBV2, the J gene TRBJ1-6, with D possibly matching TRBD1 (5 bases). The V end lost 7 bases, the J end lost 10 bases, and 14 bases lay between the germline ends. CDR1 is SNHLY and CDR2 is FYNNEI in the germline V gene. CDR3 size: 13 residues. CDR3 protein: CASKREGLSPLHF. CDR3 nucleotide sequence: TGTGCCAGCAAAAGGGAGGGGCTCTCACCCCTCCACTTT.

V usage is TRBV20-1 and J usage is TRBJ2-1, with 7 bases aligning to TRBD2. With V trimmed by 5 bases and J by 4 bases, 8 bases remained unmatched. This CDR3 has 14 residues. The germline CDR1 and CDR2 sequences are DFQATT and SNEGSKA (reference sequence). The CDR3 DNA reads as TGCAGTGCTGTACTAGCGTTGGGATACAATGAGCAGTTCTTC. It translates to CSAVLALGYNEQFF.

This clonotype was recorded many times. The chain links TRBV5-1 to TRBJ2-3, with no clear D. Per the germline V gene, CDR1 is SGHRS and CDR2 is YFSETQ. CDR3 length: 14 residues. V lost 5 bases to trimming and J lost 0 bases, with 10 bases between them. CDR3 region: CASSFQSSTDTQYF. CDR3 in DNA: TGCGCCAGCAGTTTTCAATCAAGCACAGATACGCAGTATTTT.

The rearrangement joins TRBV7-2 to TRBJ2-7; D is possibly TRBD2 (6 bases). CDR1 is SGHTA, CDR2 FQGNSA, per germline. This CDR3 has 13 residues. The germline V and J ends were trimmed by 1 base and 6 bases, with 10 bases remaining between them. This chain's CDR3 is CASSLDRGAEQYF. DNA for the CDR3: TGTGCCAGCAGCTTAGATCGCGGGGCCGAGCAGTACTTC.

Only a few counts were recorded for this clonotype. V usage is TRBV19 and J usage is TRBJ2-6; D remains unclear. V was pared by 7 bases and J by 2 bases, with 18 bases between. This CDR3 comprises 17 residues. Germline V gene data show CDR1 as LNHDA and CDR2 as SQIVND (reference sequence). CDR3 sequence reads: CASIRGPESPGANVLTF. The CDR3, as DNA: TGTGCCAGTATCCGAGGCCCCGAGTCTCCTGGGGCCAACGTCCTGACTTTC.

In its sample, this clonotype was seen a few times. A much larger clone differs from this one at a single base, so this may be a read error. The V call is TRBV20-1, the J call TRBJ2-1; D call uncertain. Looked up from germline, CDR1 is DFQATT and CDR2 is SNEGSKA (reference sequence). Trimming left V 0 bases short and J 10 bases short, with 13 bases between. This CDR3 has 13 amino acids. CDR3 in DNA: TGCAGTGCTAGAGATCGTCCGGTCAACGAGCAGTTCTTC. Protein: CSARDRPVNEQFF.

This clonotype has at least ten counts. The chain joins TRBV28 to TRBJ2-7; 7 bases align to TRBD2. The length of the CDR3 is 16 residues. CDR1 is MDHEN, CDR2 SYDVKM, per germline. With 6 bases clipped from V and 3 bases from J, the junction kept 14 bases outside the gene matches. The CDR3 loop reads CASRGQRGSGDYEQYF. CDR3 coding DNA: TGTGCCAGCAGGGGCCAACGCGGGAGTGGGGACTACGAGCAGTACTTC.

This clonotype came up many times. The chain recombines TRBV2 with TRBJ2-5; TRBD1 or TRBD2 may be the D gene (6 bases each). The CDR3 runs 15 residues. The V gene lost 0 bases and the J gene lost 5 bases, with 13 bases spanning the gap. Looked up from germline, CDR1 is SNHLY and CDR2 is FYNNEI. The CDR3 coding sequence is TGTGCCAGCAGTGAAGCGCTTGGAGGGGGTGAGACCCAGTACTTC. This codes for CASSEALGGGETQYF.

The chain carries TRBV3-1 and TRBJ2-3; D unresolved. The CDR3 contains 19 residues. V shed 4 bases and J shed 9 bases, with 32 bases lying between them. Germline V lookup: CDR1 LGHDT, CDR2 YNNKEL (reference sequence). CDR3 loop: CASSPGYRDPQIPQITQYF. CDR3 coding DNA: TGTGCCAGCAGCCCCGGATATAGAGATCCACAGATACCACAGATCACGCAGTATTTT.

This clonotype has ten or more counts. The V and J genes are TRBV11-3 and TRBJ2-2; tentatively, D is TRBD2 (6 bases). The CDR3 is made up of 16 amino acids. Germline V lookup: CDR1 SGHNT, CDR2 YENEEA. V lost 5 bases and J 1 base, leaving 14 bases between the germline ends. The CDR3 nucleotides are TGTGCCAGCAGCGTGGTGAGGGGACTGAACACCGGGGAGCTGTTTTTT. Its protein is CASSVVRGLNTGELFF.

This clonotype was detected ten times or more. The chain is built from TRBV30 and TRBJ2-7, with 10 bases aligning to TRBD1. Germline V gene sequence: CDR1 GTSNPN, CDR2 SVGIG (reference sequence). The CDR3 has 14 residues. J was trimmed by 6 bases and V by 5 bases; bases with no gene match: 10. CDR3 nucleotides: TGTGCCTGGGGAACGGGACAGGGGAATCGCGAGCAGTACTTC. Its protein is CAWGTGQGNREQYF.

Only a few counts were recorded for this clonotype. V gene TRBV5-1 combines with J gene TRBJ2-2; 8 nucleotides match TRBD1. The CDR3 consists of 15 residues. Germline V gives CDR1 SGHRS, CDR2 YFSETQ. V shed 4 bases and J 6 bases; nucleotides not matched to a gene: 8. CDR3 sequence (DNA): TGCGCCAGCAGCAGGACAGGGTCCCTTCCCGGGGAGCTGTTTTTT. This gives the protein CASSRTGSLPGELFF. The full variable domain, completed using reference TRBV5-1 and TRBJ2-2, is KAGVTQTPRYLIKTRGQQVTLSCSPISGHRSVSWYQQTPGQGLQFLFEYFSETQRNKGNFPGRFSGRQFSNSRSEMNVSTLELGDSALYLCASSRTGSLPGELFFGEGSRLTVL.

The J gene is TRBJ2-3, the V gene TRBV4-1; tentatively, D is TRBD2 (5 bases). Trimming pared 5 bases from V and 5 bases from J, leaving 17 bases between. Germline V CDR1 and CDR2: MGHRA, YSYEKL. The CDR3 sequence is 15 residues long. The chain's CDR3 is CASSGLGSGGDTQYF. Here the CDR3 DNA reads TGCGCCAGCAGCGGACTGGGCAGCGGTGGAGATACGCAGTATTTT.

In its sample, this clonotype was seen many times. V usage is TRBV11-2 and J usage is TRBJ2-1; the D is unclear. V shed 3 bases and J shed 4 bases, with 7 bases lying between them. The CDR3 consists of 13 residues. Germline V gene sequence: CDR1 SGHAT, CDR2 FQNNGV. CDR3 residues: CASSFAAYNEQFF. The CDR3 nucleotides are TGTGCCAGCAGCTTCGCCGCGTACAATGAGCAGTTCTTC.

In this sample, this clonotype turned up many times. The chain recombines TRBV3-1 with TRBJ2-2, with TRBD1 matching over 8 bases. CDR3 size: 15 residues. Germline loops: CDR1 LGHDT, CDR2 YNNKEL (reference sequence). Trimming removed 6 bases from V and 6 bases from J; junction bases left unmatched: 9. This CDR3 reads CASRPRQGSSGELFF. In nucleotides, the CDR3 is TGTGCCAGCAGACCTAGACAGGGGTCGTCCGGGGAGCTGTTTTTT. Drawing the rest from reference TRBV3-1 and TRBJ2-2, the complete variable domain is DTAVSQTPKYLVTQMGNDKSIKCEQNLGHDTMYWYKQDSKKFLKIMFSYNNKELIINETVPNRFSPKSPDKAHLNLHINSLELGDSAVYFCASRPRQGSSGELFFGEGSRLTVL.

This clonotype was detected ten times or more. The CDR3 region has the DNA TGCGCCAGCAGCTTCGAGGGGAGGTCGAACGATGAGCAGTTCTTC. Translating it yields CASSFEGRSNDEQFF. The V and J genes are TRBV5-1 and TRBJ2-1; D may be TRBD2 (6 bases). The CDR3 extends over 15 amino acids. Deletions cut 2 bases from V and 8 bases from J, with 17 bases between. The V gene's germline CDR1 is SGHRS and CDR2 YFSETQ.

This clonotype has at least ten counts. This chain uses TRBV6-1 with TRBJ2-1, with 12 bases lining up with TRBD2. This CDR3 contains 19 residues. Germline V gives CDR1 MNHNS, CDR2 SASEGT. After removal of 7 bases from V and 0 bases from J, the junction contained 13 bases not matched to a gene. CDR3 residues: CASTLRGTSGLSSYNEQFF. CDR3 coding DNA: TGTGCCAGCACCCTACGCGGGACTAGCGGGCTTTCCTCCTACAATGAGCAGTTCTTC.